Below, 27 T cell receptor beta chains from the same sample are listed, as sequenced in a study of molecular identifiers for immune sequencing clone quantification. TCRdb processed the PCR reads anew with MiXCR; each CDR3 protein has one entry. The table records 80,000 to 100,000 distinct CDR3 sequences, about 24% of them present only once. Material: naive CD8+ T cells from blood, with Jurkat cell RNA spiked in. Regarding subset: FACS-sorted CD8+CD4-CCR7+CD45RA+ naive T cells. These receptors originate from a human donor in good health. Some libraries in this study had Jurkat cell RNA spiked in.

This clonotype was picked up many times. V is TRBV4-3 and J is TRBJ2-6, with D unclear. The V end lost 1 base, the J end lost 0 bases, and 16 bases lay between the germline ends. The CDR3 has 19 amino acids. Germline loops: CDR1 LGHNA, CDR2 YSLEER. The CDR3 region is CASSQGLSGSNSGANVLTF. CDR3 in DNA: TGCGCCAGCAGCCAAGGTCTGTCGGGCAGCAACTCTGGGGCCAACGTCCTGACTTTC.

Ten or more counts support this clonotype. The chain couples TRBV6-5 to TRBJ1-5, with unresolved D. The germline CDR1 and CDR2 sequences are MNHEY and SVGAGI. This CDR3 has 14 amino acids. With 0 bases removed from V and 0 bases from J, the gap between germline ends came to 3 bases. CDR3 residues: CASSYSHSNQPQHF. The CDR3 nucleotides are TGTGCCAGCAGTTACTCGCATAGCAATCAGCCCCAGCATTTT.

This clonotype was counted many times. The rearrangement joins TRBV27 to TRBJ2-2; 12 positions match TRBD1. With 4 bases clipped from V and 7 bases from J, the junction kept 4 bases outside the gene matches. Germline V CDR1 and CDR2: MNHEY, SMNVEV (reference sequence). CDR3 length: 15 amino acids. CDR3: CASSSGTGGIGELFF. The CDR3 bases are TGTGCCAGCAGTTCCGGGACAGGGGGCATCGGGGAGCTGTTTTTT.

In this sample, this clonotype turned up many times. The J gene is TRBJ1-1, the V gene TRBV27; no clear D. CDR1 is MNHEY and CDR2 is SMNVEV in the germline V gene (reference sequence). This CDR3 spans 13 amino acids. Trimming pared 4 bases from V and 6 bases from J, leaving 12 bases between. CDR3 amino acids: CASSSPASAEAFF. Here the CDR3 DNA reads TGTGCCAGCAGTTCGCCCGCGTCCGCTGAAGCTTTCTTT.

Concerning this clonotype itself: A much larger clone differs from this one at a single base, so this may be a read error. This rearrangement joins TRBV4-3 to TRBJ1-2, with a tentative D call TRBD1 (5 bases). Germline CDR1 and CDR2: LGHNA and YSLEER. The CDR3 is 16 residues long. Written as DNA, the CDR3 is TGCGCCCGCAGCCAAGCTAACAGACAGCCATATTATGGCTACACCTTC. This sequence encodes CARSQANRQPYYGYTF.

In the case of this clonotype: This sequence may be a read error, since a much larger clone differs from it by one base. The rearrangement uses TRBV27 and TRBJ1-1; D unclear. Per the germline V gene, CDR1 is MNHEY and CDR2 is SMNVEV (reference sequence). This CDR3 is built from 13 residues. The germline V and J ends were trimmed by 2 bases and 2 bases, with 6 bases remaining between them. The CDR3 DNA reads as TGTGCCAGCAGTTTACTAATAAACACTGAAGCTTTCTTT. This gives the protein CASSLLINTEAFF.

This clonotype was seen many times. The chain carries TRBV20-1 and TRBJ2-3, with unresolved D. Germline-derived CDR1 and CDR2 are DFQATT and SNEGSKA (reference sequence). The CDR3 length is 15 residues. V gave up 5 bases and J gave up 0 bases, with 15 bases separating them. DNA for the CDR3: TGCAGTGCTCTAGATCGAGCGTCTAGCACAGATACGCAGTATTTT. Its translation: CSALDRASSTDTQYF.

This clonotype appeared many times. The gene calls are TRBV6-2 or TRBV6-3 and TRBJ1-2; D is uncertain. Per germline, CDR1 MNHEY and CDR2 SVGEGT. Trimming stripped 3 bases from V and 4 bases from J, with 6 bases between. The CDR3 is 12 residues long. CDR3 sequence: CASSYESYGYTF. CDR3 nucleotide sequence: TGTGCCAGCAGTTATGAGTCCTATGGCTACACCTTC.

This clonotype occurred many times. This chain uses TRBV12-3 or TRBV12-4 with TRBJ1-2, with D maybe TRBD1 (6 bases). The V gene lost 6 bases and the J gene lost 1 base, with 12 bases spanning the gap. The CDR3 is 14 amino acids. The CDR3: CASRRTEINYGYTF. The CDR3 region has the DNA TGTGCCAGCAGAAGGACAGAGATTAACTATGGCTACACCTTC.

This clonotype was counted ten times or more. The chain has TRBV7-9 and TRBJ2-4, with TRBD1 matching over 11 bases. With 4 bases clipped from V and 15 bases from J, the junction kept 5 bases outside the gene matches. Per germline, CDR1 SEHNR and CDR2 FQNEAQ (reference sequence). The CDR3 consists of 12 residues. CDR3 nucleotide sequence: TGTGCCAGCAGCTCGGACAGGGGGCTTGGGTACTTC. It specifies CASSSDRGLGYF.

This clonotype was observed many times. The chain joins TRBV6-5 to TRBJ2-2, with D uncertain. Looked up from germline, CDR1 is MNHEY and CDR2 is SVGAGI. The CDR3 loop spans 17 amino acids. Between the trimmed V and J ends, which lost 6 bases and 6 bases, there was a span of 23 bases. The CDR3 sequence is CASSPTDASTKAGELFF. The CDR3 DNA follows: TGTGCCAGCAGCCCCACGGACGCCTCTACCAAGGCCGGGGAGCTGTTTTTT.

This clonotype appeared many times. V is TRBV6-1 and J is TRBJ2-7; D is undetermined. The CDR3 loop spans 11 amino acids. With 1 base removed from V and 6 bases from J, the gap between germline ends came to 4 bases. Germline loops: CDR1 MNHNS, CDR2 SASEGT. DNA of the CDR3: TGTGCCAGCAGTGAAGGGTCCGAGCAGTACTTC. Protein sequence: CASSEGSEQYF.

This clonotype was detected a few times. This chain connects TRBV29-1 to TRBJ1-2, with D possibly TRBD1 on 5 matching bases. This CDR3 has 16 amino acids. Germline values: CDR1 SQVTM, CDR2 ANQGSEA. The V gene lost 6 bases and the J gene lost 4 bases, with 24 bases spanning the gap. CDR3 sequence (DNA): TGCAGCGTCCGGGGGGGTGACAGAGGAGACGGCTATGGCTACACCTTC. Its translation is CSVRGGDRGDGYGYTF.

This clonotype was found a few times. The chain joins TRBV11-2 to TRBJ1-6; D uncertain. Trimming removed 2 bases from V and 7 bases from J, with 3 bases in between. Germline V CDR1 and CDR2: SGHAT, FQNNGV. This CDR3 contains 12 residues. CDR3 loop: CASSLLNSPLHF. CDR3 DNA: TGTGCCAGCAGCTTACTGAATTCACCCCTCCACTTT.

This clonotype turned up a few times. The rearrangement links TRBV11-2 to TRBJ2-2, with D possibly matching TRBD1 (6 bases). The V end was cut by 7 bases, the J end by 0 bases, with 12 bases between. The CDR3 runs 15 residues. Germline lookup yields CDR1 SGHAT and CDR2 FQNNGV. The CDR3 DNA follows: TGTGCCAGCACCAGGGGCGCCACGAACACCGGGGAGCTGTTTTTT. It codes for CASTRGATNTGELFF.

For this clonotype: A much larger clone lies one base from this, so it may be a read error. The V call is TRBV7-6, the J call TRBJ2-2; no firm D call. CDR3 length: 13 amino acids. V was pared by 3 bases and J by 10 bases, with 12 bases between. The germline CDR1 and CDR2 sequences are SGHVS and FNYEAQ. CDR3 sequence: CASSFTENEELFF. CDR3 bases: TGTGCCAGCAGCTTTACGGAAAACGAGGAGCTGTTTTTT.

This clonotype was detected ten times or more. The V and J genes are TRBV7-9 and TRBJ2-3, with D perhaps matching TRBD2 (6 bases). The CDR3 contains 16 residues. Trimming shortened V by 5 bases and J by 2 bases, and 17 bases separated the two germline ends. Germline CDR1 is SEHNR and CDR2 is FQNEAQ (reference sequence). CDR3 coding DNA: TGTGCCAGCAGCCCCCCCCGACTAGTTGTCACAGATACGCAGTATTTT. Amino acid sequence: CASSPPRLVVTDTQYF.

This clonotype was picked up many times. This chain joins TRBV18 and TRBJ2-3; 9 bases agree with TRBD2. The CDR3 is 16 amino acids. Trimming cost V 5 bases and J 3 bases; bases outside gene matches: 9. From germline, CDR1 is KGHSH and CDR2 LQKENI. CDR3 sequence (DNA): TGTGCCAGCTCAAGGGCTAGCGGGACCGAGACAGATACGCAGTATTTT. Its translation is CASSRASGTETDTQYF.

At least ten counts were recorded for this clonotype. The chain combines TRBV5-1 with TRBJ2-1; 10 bases match TRBD2. The germline gives CDR1 SGHRS, CDR2 YFSETQ. This CDR3 has 17 amino acids. Losses at the gene ends were 0 bases for V and 4 bases for J; bases not matched to a gene: 7. CDR3 amino acids: CASSLETSGKLYNEQFF. The CDR3 nucleotides are TGCGCCAGCAGCTTGGAAACTAGCGGGAAACTTTACAATGAGCAGTTCTTC.

The chain carries TRBV9 and TRBJ2-3, with D possibly TRBD2 on 6 matching bases. The CDR3 runs 14 residues. CDR1 and CDR2 from the germline V gene are SGDLS and YYNGEE. Trimming removed 3 bases from V and 2 bases from J, with 10 bases in between. For the CDR3, the DNA is TGTGCCAGCAGCGGTAGCGGATACACAGATACGCAGTATTTT. Translated: CASSGSGYTDTQYF.

This clonotype was detected many times. This chain uses TRBV9 with TRBJ1-1; D ambiguous. Deletions cut 0 bases from V and 0 bases from J, with 9 bases between. CDR1 SGDLS and CDR2 YYNGEE come from the germline V gene. This CDR3 comprises 15 residues. The CDR3: CASSVGAPMNTEAFF. CDR3 bases: TGTGCCAGCAGCGTAGGGGCACCCATGAACACTGAAGCTTTCTTT. Filled out from reference TRBV9 and TRBJ1-1, the complete variable domain reads DSGVTQTPKHLITATGQRVTLRCSPRSGDLSVYWYQQSLDQGLQFLIQYYNGEERAKGNILERFSAQQFPDLHSELNLSSLELGDSALYFCASSVGAPMNTEAFFGQGTRLTVV.

This clonotype was seen at least ten times. One end of the junction is discordant with germline, which a read error may explain. The V and J genes are TRBV13 and TRBJ2-7; D may be TRBD1 (6 bases). The CDR3 is 11 amino acids. Germline loops: CDR1 PRHDT, CDR2 FYEKMQ (reference sequence). The CDR3 spells CASSLLDSKVF. In DNA form, the CDR3 reads TGTGCCAGCAGCTTATTGGACAGTAAGGTCTTC.

With respect to this clonotype: A single base separates this from a much larger clone, so it may be a read error. The genes are TRBV5-4 and TRBJ2-7; D might be TRBD2 (6 bases). With 1 base removed from V and 9 bases from J, the gap between germline ends came to 11 bases. CDR3 length: 12 residues. Germline loops: CDR1 SGHNT, CDR2 YYREEE (reference sequence). The CDR3 reads CASSLMGLGQYF. CDR3 DNA: TGTGCCAGCAGCTTGATGGGACTCGGGCAGTACTTC. Complete variable domain (other parts from reference TRBV5-4 and TRBJ2-7): ETGVTQSPTHLIKTRGQQVTLRCSSQSGHNTVSWYQQALGQGPQFIFQYYREEENGRGNFPPRFSGLQFPNYSSELNVNALELDDSALYLCASSLMGLGQYFGPGTRLTVT.

This clonotype was detected only a few times. The gene calls are TRBV2 and TRBJ2-3; 10 bases are shared with TRBD2. Trimming removed 11 bases from V and 2 bases from J; junction bases left unmatched: 7. The CDR3 contains 14 residues. CDR1 is SNHLY, CDR2 FYNNEI, per germline. In DNA, the CDR3 is TGTGCCTCACCCGGGACTAGCGACACAGATACGCAGTATTTT. This encodes CASPGTSDTDTQYF.

This clonotype has ten or more counts. The chain employs TRBV5-1 and TRBJ2-7; a possible D gene is TRBD1 (5 bases). Germline V gene sequence: CDR1 SGHRS, CDR2 YFSETQ. The CDR3 runs 14 residues. V was clipped by 0 bases and J by 5 bases, with 12 bases between them. The CDR3 loop reads CASSLGQPRDEQYF. The CDR3 DNA follows: TGCGCCAGCAGCTTGGGACAGCCTAGGGACGAGCAGTACTTC.

This clonotype has only a few counts. This rearrangement joins TRBV12-3 or TRBV12-4 to TRBJ2-3, with 8 bases aligning to TRBD1. With 6 bases clipped from V and 6 bases from J, the junction kept 17 bases outside the gene matches. The CDR3 consists of 17 residues. The CDR3 loop reads CASSDNPRGQGLDTQYF. The DNA of the CDR3 is TGTGCCAGCAGCGACAACCCCCGTGGACAGGGACTGGATACGCAGTATTTT.

This clonotype occurred many times. The chain uses TRBV4-3 and TRBJ1-1, with 8 bases lining up with TRBD1. The germline V gene has CDR1 LGHNA and CDR2 YSLEER. The CDR3 spans 14 residues. J was trimmed by 6 bases and V by 3 bases; bases with no gene match: 6. As DNA, the CDR3 is TGCGCCAGCAGCCAGGGCAGGGGGCTGGCTGAAGCTTTCTTT. Translation gives CASSQGRGLAEAFF.